Following are 7 T cell receptor beta chains from one sample sequenced in a study of control samples from healthy donors and cancer patients. Clones were read by immunoSEQ multiplex PCR, and TCRdb kept only the in-frame ones, dropping some. The data contain about 28,000 clones, around 91% of them seen just once; the ten biggest clones take up 10% to 15%. Material for sequencing was PBMCs. Source of these receptors: a man aged 50 to 60 with lung cancer.

This chain joins TRBV11-2 and TRBJ2-1; the match to TRBD2 covers 7 bases. J was trimmed by 0 bases and V by 4 bases; bases with no gene match: 3. CDR3 size: 15 residues. Per germline, CDR1 SGHAT and CDR2 FQNNGV. The DNA for the CDR3 is TGTGCCAGCAGCTCCGGGGGGAGCTCCTACAATGAGCAGTTCTTC. Translating it yields CASSSGGSSYNEQFF.

V gene TRBV20-1 combines with J gene TRBJ2-3; 10 bases align to TRBD2. This CDR3 comprises 15 residues. Germline CDR1 DFQATT, CDR2 SNEGSKA (reference sequence). V lost 3 bases, J lost 0 bases, and 3 bases stayed unmatched. The CDR3 loop is CSASEAGGSTDTQYF. CDR3 sequence (DNA): TGCAGTGCTAGTGAAGCGGGGGGGAGCACAGATACGCAGTATTTT.

This chain joins TRBV19 and TRBJ1-3, with D hard to call. V gave up 5 bases and J gave up 3 bases, with 11 bases separating them. In germline, CDR1 is LNHDA, CDR2 SQIVND (reference sequence). The CDR3 length is 14 residues. The CDR3 DNA reads as TGTGCCAGTAGTGAAACAAGTGGTGGAAACACCATATATTTT. It translates to CASSETSGGNTIYF.

CDR3 bases: TGTGCCATCAGTGAGTTCGGAGGTCAGGACAATGAGCAGTTCTTC. Its protein is CAISEFGGQDNEQFF. The V gene is TRBV10-3, the J gene TRBJ2-1, with TRBD2 as a possible D gene (5 bases). V lost 1 base to trimming and J lost 5 bases, with 12 bases between them. Germline CDR1 is ENHRY and CDR2 is SYGVKD. The CDR3 length is 15 residues.

V usage is TRBV28 and J usage is TRBJ2-5; TRBD1 matches 7 bases. Germline assignment: CDR1 MDHEN and CDR2 SYDVKM. The CDR3 sequence is 14 residues long. V dropped 6 bases and J dropped 5; count of bases not matched to a gene: 9. The CDR3 is CASSREGAVETQYF. The CDR3, as DNA: TGTGCCAGCAGCCGAGAGGGGGCGGTGGAGACCCAGTACTTC.

In DNA, the CDR3 is TGTGCCAGCAGTCTCGACAGTTACGAGCAGTACTTC. Translating gives CASSLDSYEQYF. The J gene is TRBJ2-7, the V gene TRBV12-3 or TRBV12-4; possibly TRBD1 for D (5 bases). V was pared by 5 bases and J by 4 bases, with 9 bases between. This CDR3 contains 12 residues.

Within the sample, this clone is medium-sized. The gene calls are TRBV7-3 and TRBJ1-2; 8 bases fit TRBD1. This CDR3 spans 15 amino acids. CDR1 is SGHTA and CDR2 is FQGTGA in the germline V gene. V trimming: 2 bases; J trimming: 8 bases; junction bases outside the gene matches: 10. The CDR3 protein is CASSLGAQGAQGYTF. In DNA, the CDR3 is TGTGCCAGCAGCTTAGGGGCGCAGGGGGCGCAAGGCTACACCTTC.